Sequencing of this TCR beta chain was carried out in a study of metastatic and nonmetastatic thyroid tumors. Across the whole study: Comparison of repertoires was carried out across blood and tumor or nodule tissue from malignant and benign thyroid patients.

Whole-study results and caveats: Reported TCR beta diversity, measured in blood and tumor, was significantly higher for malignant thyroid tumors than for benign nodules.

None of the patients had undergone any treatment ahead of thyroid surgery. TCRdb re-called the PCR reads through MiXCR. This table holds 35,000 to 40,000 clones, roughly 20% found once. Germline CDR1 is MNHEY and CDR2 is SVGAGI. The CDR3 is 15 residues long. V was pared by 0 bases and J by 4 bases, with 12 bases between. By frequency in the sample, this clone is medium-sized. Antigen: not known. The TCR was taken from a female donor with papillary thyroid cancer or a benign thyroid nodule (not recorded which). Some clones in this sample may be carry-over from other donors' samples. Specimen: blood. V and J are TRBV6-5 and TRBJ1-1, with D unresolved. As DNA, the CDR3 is TGTGCCAGCAGTTACTCGACGAGAGGCAGCACTGAAGCTTTCTTT. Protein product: CASSYSTRGSTEAFF.